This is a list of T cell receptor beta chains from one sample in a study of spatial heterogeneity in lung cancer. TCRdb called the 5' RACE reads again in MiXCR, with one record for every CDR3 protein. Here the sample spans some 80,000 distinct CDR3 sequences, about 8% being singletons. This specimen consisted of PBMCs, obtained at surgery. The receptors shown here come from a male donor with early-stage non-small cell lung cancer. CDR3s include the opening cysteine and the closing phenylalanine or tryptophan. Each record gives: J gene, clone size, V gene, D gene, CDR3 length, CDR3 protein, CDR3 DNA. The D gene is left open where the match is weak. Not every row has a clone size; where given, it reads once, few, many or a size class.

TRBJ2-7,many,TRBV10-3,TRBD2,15,CAISPSASGSYEQYF,TGTGCCATCAGCCCCTCGGCTAGCGGGAGCTACGAGCAGTACTTC
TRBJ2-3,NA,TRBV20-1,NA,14,CSARGVRTTDTQYF,TGCAGTGCTAGGGGGGTCCGCACGACAGATACGCAGTATTTT
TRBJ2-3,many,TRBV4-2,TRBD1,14,CASSQDLTGATQYF,TGTGCCAGCAGCCAAGATCTCACAGGGGCAACGCAGTATTTT
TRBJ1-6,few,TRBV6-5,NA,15,CASSYQTGYNSPLHF,TGTGCCAGCAGTTACCAAACAGGGTATAATTCACCCCTCCACTTT
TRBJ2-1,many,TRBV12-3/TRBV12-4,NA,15,CASSFPGRGSTEQFF,TGTGCCAGCAGTTTCCCGGGCAGGGGTTCCACGGAGCAGTTCTTC
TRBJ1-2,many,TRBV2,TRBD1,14,CASSPFPGQGAYTF,TGTGCCAGCAGTCCATTTCCGGGACAGGGGGCATACACCTTC
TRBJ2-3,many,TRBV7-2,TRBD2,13,CASSPSGMDTQYF,TGTGCCAGCAGCCCTAGCGGGATGGATACGCAGTATTTT
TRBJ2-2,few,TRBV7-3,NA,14,CASSLLAAAGELFF,TGTGCCAGCAGCTTATTGGCGGCGGCCGGGGAGCTGTTTTTT
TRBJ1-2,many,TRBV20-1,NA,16,CSASSGAERANYGYTF,TGCAGTGCTAGTTCAGGGGCCGAAAGAGCTAACTATGGCTACACCTTC
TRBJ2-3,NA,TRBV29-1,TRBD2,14,CSVEGSGSADTQYF,TGCAGCGTTGAGGGTAGCGGGAGCGCAGATACGCAGTATTTT
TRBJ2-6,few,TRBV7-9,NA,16,CASSFSLGSGANVLTF,TGTGCCAGCAGCTTTTCACTAGGCTCTGGGGCCAACGTCCTGACTTTC
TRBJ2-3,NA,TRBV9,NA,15,CASSVLALPTDTQYF,TGTGCCAGCAGCGTTCTAGCGTTACCCACAGATACGCAGTATTTT
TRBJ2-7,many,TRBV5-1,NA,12,CASKGTQYEQYF,TGCGCCAGCAAAGGGACACAATACGAGCAGTACTTC
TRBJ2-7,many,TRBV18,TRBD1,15,CASSPLLGTAYEQYF,TGTGCCAGCTCACCACTTCTTGGGACAGCCTACGAGCAGTACTTC
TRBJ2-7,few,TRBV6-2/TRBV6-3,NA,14,CASSYQRDRYEQYF,TGTGCCAGCAGTTACCAGCGAGACCGCTACGAGCAGTACTTC
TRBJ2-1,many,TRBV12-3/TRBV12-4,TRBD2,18,CASTPRRGLAGTYNEQFF,TGTGCCAGCACTCCCCGGCGGGGACTAGCGGGAACCTACAATGAGCAGTTCTTC
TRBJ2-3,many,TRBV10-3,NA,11,CAISAADTQYF,TGTGCCATCAGTGCAGCAGATACGCAGTATTTT
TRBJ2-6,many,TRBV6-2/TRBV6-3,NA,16,CASSGLAPSGANVLTF,TGTGCCAGCAGTGGACTGGCTCCATCTGGGGCCAACGTCCTGACTTTC
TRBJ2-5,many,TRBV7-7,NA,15,CASSSQEVSAATQYF,TGTGCTAGCAGCAGCCAGGAGGTCTCGGCGGCGACCCAGTACTTC
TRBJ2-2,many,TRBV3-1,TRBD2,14,CASRAGPNTGELFF,TGTGCCAGCAGAGCGGGGCCGAACACCGGGGAGCTGTTTTTT
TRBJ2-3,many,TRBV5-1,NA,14,CASSPMRLSDTQYF,TGCGCCAGCAGCCCAATGAGGCTGTCAGATACGCAGTATTTT
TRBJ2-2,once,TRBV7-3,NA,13,CASSSLPDGELFF,TGTGCCAGCAGCTCCCTACCAGACGGGGAGCTGTTTTTT
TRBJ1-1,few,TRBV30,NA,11,CAWSWQGEAFF,TGTGCCTGGAGTTGGCAGGGGGAAGCTTTCTTT
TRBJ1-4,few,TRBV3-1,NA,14,CASSQDRGNEKLFF,TGTGCCAGCAGCCAAGATAGGGGAAATGAAAAACTGTTTTTT
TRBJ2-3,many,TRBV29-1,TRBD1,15,CSVQEQGIREDTQYF,TGCAGCGTACAAGAACAGGGGATAAGGGAAGATACGCAGTATTTT
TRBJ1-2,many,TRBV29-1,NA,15,CSAYHPEGPADGYTF,TGCAGCGCCTATCATCCCGAGGGCCCTGCGGATGGCTACACCTTC
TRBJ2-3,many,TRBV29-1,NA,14,CSAKYSLSTDTQYF,TGCAGCGCCAAGTACAGCCTTAGCACAGATACGCAGTATTTT
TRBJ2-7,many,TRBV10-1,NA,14,CASSESVTSYEQYF,TGCGCCAGCAGTGAGTCGGTGACCTCCTACGAGCAGTACTTC
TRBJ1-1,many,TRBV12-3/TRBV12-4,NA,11,CASSLSGEAFF,TGTGCCAGCAGTTTGAGCGGTGAAGCTTTCTTT
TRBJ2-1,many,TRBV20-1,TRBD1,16,CSARQLGQGAYNEQFF,TGCAGTGCTAGACAGTTGGGGCAGGGGGCTTACAATGAGCAGTTCTTC
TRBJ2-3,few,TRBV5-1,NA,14,CASSLALGTDTQYF,TGCGCCAGCAGCTTGGCGCTAGGCACAGATACGCAGTATTTT
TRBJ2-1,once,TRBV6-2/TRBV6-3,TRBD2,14,CASSSGSGGYEQFF,TGTGCCAGCAGCAGCGGGAGTGGTGGTTATGAGCAGTTCTTC
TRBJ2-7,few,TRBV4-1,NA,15,CASSQNLGLNLEQYF,TGCGCCAGCAGCCAAAATTTGGGACTGAACCTCGAGCAGTACTTC
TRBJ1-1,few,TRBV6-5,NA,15,CASSYFSGDVTEAFF,TGTGCCAGCAGTTACTTCTCGGGGGATGTCACTGAAGCTTTCTTT
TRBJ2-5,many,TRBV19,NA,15,CASSIALWETETQYF,TGTGCCAGTAGTATAGCTCTTTGGGAGACGGAGACCCAGTACTTC
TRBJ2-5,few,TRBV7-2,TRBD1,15,CASSSGTGGRETQYF,TGTGCCAGCAGCTCCGGGACAGGGGGACGCGAGACCCAGTACTTC
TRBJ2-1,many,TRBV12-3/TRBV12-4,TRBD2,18,CASSLGLAGGSSYNEQFF,TGTGCCAGCAGTCTTGGACTAGCGGGGGGTAGCTCCTACAATGAGCAGTTCTTC
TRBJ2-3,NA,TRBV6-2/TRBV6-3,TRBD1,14,CASRPTTGPYTQYF,TGTGCCAGCAGACCGACGACAGGGCCGTATACGCAGTATTTT
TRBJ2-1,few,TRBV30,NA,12,CARSALHNEQFF,TGTGCCCGGTCGGCCCTGCACAATGAGCAGTTCTTC
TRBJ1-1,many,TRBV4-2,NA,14,CASSSPAGGTEAFF,TGTGCCAGCAGCTCACCGGCGGGTGGCACTGAAGCTTTCTTT
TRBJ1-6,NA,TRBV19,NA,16,CASSIVMAGTNSPLHF,TGTGCCAGTAGTATAGTGATGGCAGGGACGAATTCACCCCTCCACTTT
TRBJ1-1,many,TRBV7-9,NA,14,CASSLELVNTEAFF,TGTGCCAGCAGCTTAGAATTAGTTAACACTGAAGCTTTCTTT
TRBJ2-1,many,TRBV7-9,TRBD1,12,CASSSTGEEQFF,TGTGCCAGCAGCTCGACAGGGGAGGAGCAGTTCTTC
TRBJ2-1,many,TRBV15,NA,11,CASGSYNEQFF,TGTGCCTCCGGCTCCTACAATGAGCAGTTCTTC
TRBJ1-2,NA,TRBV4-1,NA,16,CASSQGGGPDNYGYTF,TGCGCCAGCAGCCAAGGGGGCGGGCCGGACAACTATGGCTACACCTTC
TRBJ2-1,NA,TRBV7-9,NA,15,CASSLEIGQNNEQFF,TGTGCCAGCAGCTTAGAAATCGGACAGAACAATGAGCAGTTCTTC
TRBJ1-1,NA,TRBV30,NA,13,CASQGPGNTEAFF,TGTGCCTCCCAGGGGCCGGGTAACACTGAAGCTTTCTTT
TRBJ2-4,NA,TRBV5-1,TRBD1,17,CASSFGQERWAKNIQYF,TGCGCCAGCAGCTTCGGACAGGAGAGATGGGCCAAAAACATTCAGTACTTC
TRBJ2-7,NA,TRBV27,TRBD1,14,CASSLWAGGDEQYF,TGTGCCAGCAGTTTATGGGCAGGGGGCGACGAGCAGTACTTC
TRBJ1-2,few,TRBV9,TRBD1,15,CASSAGGQINYGYTF,TGTGCCAGCAGCGCGGGGGGACAGATTAACTATGGCTACACCTTC